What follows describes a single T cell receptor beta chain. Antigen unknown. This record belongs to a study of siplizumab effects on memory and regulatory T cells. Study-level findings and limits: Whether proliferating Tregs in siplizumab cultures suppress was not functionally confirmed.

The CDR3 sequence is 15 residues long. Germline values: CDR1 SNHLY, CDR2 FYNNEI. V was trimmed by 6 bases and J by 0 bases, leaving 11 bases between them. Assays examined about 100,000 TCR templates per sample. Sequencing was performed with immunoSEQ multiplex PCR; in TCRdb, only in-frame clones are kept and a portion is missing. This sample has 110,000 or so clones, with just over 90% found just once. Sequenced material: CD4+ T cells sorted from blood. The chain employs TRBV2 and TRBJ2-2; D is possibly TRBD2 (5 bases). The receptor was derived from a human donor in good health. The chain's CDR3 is CASRASRTNTGELFF. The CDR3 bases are TGTGCCAGCAGGGCTAGCCGCACGAACACCGGGGAGCTGTTTTTT.